This TCR beta chain comes out of a study of human T cells and chemical hapten exposure. Noted time point: patch test 1, 2 weeks after DPC sensitization. Treatment of the sample: therapeutic diphenylcyclopropenone sensitization with weekly scalp DPC. TCRdb re-called the RACE reads through MiXCR, storing one row per CDR3 protein. This table has 300,000 to 450,000 distinct CDR3 sequences, about 4.8% appearing once. With 6 bases removed from V and 7 bases from J, the gap between germline ends came to 19 bases. Germline assignment: CDR1 MNHEY and CDR2 SVGAGI. The length of the CDR3 is 15 residues. The study, taken as a whole, reports: The study found that DPC sensitization did not change TCRs above 1 in 1000 frequency. Compared with pre-sensitization or healthy control sets, expanded TCRs clustered more.

This clonotype has more than one count but fewer than ten. No antigen is known for it. This rearrangement joins TRBV6-5 to TRBJ2-1, with D possibly being TRBD1 or TRBD2 (5 bases each). This sequence originates from a woman aged 50 to 65 with alopecia areata. Some clones in this sample may be carry-over from other donors' samples. Specimen: whole blood, collected in connection with sensitization to the hapten diphenylcyclopropenone (DPC). The CDR3 nucleotides read TGTGCCAGCAGGGGAGCCGGGACGATGCGAAATGAGCAGTTCTTC. It encodes CASRGAGTMRNEQFF.